This T cell receptor (beta chain) stems from a study of T cells after posttransplantation cyclophosphamide. Assay: immunoSEQ multiplex PCR; the TCRdb copy retains only in-frame clones and omits some. The sample includes 3,600 or so clones, 70% to 75% of them seen just once. Controls had myeloablative marrow grafts with methotrexate and calcineurin inhibitor, sampled at 1 year. Per the germline V gene, CDR1 is LNHNV and CDR2 is YYDKDF (reference sequence). Trimming took off 0 bases at V and 8 bases at J, with 14 bases between the two ends. The CDR3 is 15 amino acids. The J gene is TRBJ2-1, the V gene TRBV15; D might be TRBD1 (5 bases). This sample comprised PBMCs, obtained after allogeneic stem cell transplant with calcineurin inhibitor and methotrexate. This clonotype was obtained from a female patient in her fifties or sixties who received an allogeneic stem cell transplant from an unrelated donor, was CMV-positive, and had acute and chronic GVHD. Some T cells may be graft donor cells. The CDR3 nucleotides are TGTGCCACCAGCAGAGATCTTAGGACACTGGATGAGCAGTTCTTC. Translating gives CATSRDLRTLDEQFF.